Shown below are 21 T cell receptor beta chains from a single sample sequenced in a study of blood T cells in healthy people across ages. For the second PCR, which ran for 7 to 11 cycles, a sample-barcoded 5' primer and a J-beta primer mix were used. TCRdb fed the 5' RACE reads into MiXCR, producing one record per CDR3 protein. The table has approximately 1.5 million distinct CDR3 sequences, around 35% seen once; the top ten hold roughly 10%. The sequencing input was blood. These receptors originate from a woman under 40 in good health.

The rearrangement uses TRBV12-3 or TRBV12-4 and TRBJ2-1; D perhaps matches TRBD2 (5 bases). The germline V and J ends were trimmed by 9 bases and 3 bases, with 12 bases remaining between them. The CDR3 sequence is 13 residues long. The CDR3 bases are TGTGCCAGTACGATTCGGGGCTACAATGAGCAGTTCTTC. Its translation is CASTIRGYNEQFF.

Comments on this clonotype: Compared with germline, one end of the junction differs, possibly owing to a read error. The chain joins TRBV29-1 to TRBJ1-2; D is perhaps TRBD1 (5 bases). In germline, CDR1 is SQVTM, CDR2 ANQGSEA. The length of the CDR3 is 11 residues. The chain's CDR3 is CGVGADYGYTF. The CDR3 DNA is TGCGGCGTTGGGGCAGACTATGGCTACACCTTC. Full variable domain (missing parts from reference TRBV29-1 and TRBJ1-2): SAVISQKPSRDICQRGTSLTIQCQVDSQVTMMFWYRQQPGQSLTLIATANQGSEATYESGFVIDKFPISRPNLTFSTLTVSNMSPEDSSIYLCGVGADYGYTFGSGTRLTVV.

This clonotype occurred a few times. The V call is TRBV9, the J call TRBJ2-2; no reliable D call. The CDR3 totals 12 residues. Germline V lookup: CDR1 SGDLS, CDR2 YYNGEE. V lost 0 bases and J 6 bases, leaving 3 bases between the germline ends. Written as DNA, the CDR3 is TGTGCCAGCAGCGTAGTCCCCGGGGAGCTGTTTTTT. Translation: CASSVVPGELFF. The whole variable domain, filled in from reference TRBV9 and TRBJ2-2, reads DSGVTQTPKHLITATGQRVTLRCSPRSGDLSVYWYQQSLDQGLQFLIQYYNGEERAKGNILERFSAQQFPDLHSELNLSSLELGDSALYFCASSVVPGELFFGEGSRLTVL.

The CDR3 reads CASSLKSRDRAVTGPGANVLTF. As DNA, the CDR3 is TGCGCCAGCAGCCTAAAATCCCGGGACAGGGCAGTTACCGGCCCTGGGGCCAACGTCCTGACTTTC. This chain connects TRBV5-1 to TRBJ2-6; 9 nucleotides line up with TRBD1. The CDR3 runs 22 residues. CDR1 and CDR2 (germline): SGHRS, YFSETQ. V shed 4 bases, J shed 2 bases, and the junction held 22 bases outside the gene matches.

A few counts support this clonotype. The chain uses TRBV25-1 and TRBJ2-7, with 7 bases identical to TRBD1. CDR1 is MGHDK and CDR2 is SYGVNS in the germline V gene. CDR3 length: 12 residues. The ends lost 10 bases at V and 3 bases at J; junction bases unmatched: 6. For the CDR3, the DNA is TGTGCCACCCGACAGGGATTCTACGAGCAGTACTTC. Amino acid sequence: CATRQGFYEQYF.

The chain couples TRBV5-1 to TRBJ2-4; TRBD1 or TRBD2 may be the D gene (5 bases each). TRBJ2-7 explains the end of the DNA better; the J call may be wrong. The CDR3 has 16 amino acids. Germline lookup yields CDR1 SGHRS and CDR2 YFSETQ. The CDR3 sequence: CASSQGPPRGAYEQYF. Written as DNA, the CDR3 is TGCGCCAGTTCCCAGGGTCCTCCAAGAGGGGCCTACGAGCAGTACTTC.

This clonotype was seen ten or more times. This rearrangement joins TRBV28 to TRBJ1-2; 7 nucleotides align to TRBD1. CDR1 is MDHEN, CDR2 SYDVKM, per germline. The V and J ends lost 2 bases and 4 bases, in that order; junction bases with no gene match: 4. This CDR3 is built from 14 residues. The CDR3 reads CASSLRQGGYGYTF. CDR3 DNA: TGTGCCAGCAGTTTACGTCAGGGGGGCTATGGCTACACCTTC.

Only a few counts were recorded for this clonotype. The chain employs TRBV20-1 and TRBJ1-2; perhaps TRBD1 as D (5 bases). CDR1 is DFQATT, CDR2 SNEGSKA, per germline (reference sequence). The CDR3 covers 11 residues. V lost 5 bases to trimming and J lost 10 bases, with 14 bases between them. CDR3 in amino acids: CSAHDSFDYTF. As DNA, the CDR3 is TGCAGTGCTCATGACAGCTTTGACTACACCTTC.

With regard to this clonotype: Compared with germline, one end of the junction differs, possibly owing to a read error. V gene TRBV15 combines with J gene TRBJ2-1, with D possibly TRBD1 on 6 matching bases. Germline lookup yields CDR1 LNHNV and CDR2 YYDKDF (reference sequence). The CDR3 is made up of 18 amino acids. The DNA for the CDR3 is TGCGCCACCAGCAGAGATTTTGGGGGCGTCGGGGTCTACAATGAGCAGTTCTTC. Amino acid sequence: CATSRDFGGVGVYNEQFF.

This clonotype was counted ten times or more. V usage is TRBV11-2 and J usage is TRBJ2-2, with D perhaps matching TRBD1 (6 bases). The CDR3 is 16 residues long. V lost 6 bases to trimming and J lost 4 bases, with 18 bases between them. Germline loops: CDR1 SGHAT, CDR2 FQNNGV. The CDR3 region has the DNA TGTGCCAGCAGTCCCCCGGGCAGGGGAAGCACCGGGGAGCTGTTTTTT. Translation: CASSPPGRGSTGELFF.

This clonotype has just a few counts. This rearrangement joins TRBV20-1 to TRBJ2-5; 12 nucleotides agree with TRBD2. Germline CDR1 and CDR2: DFQATT and SNEGSKA (reference sequence). The CDR3 length is 16 residues. The ends lost 2 bases at V and 5 bases at J; junction bases unmatched: 9. The CDR3 DNA follows: TGCAGTGCTAGATCGCCGAGACTAGCGGGAGCCGAGACCCAGTACTTC. Its translation: CSARSPRLAGAETQYF.

The rearrangement joins TRBV2 to TRBJ2-7; D is uncertain. Per germline, CDR1 SNHLY and CDR2 FYNNEI. Deletions cut 6 bases from V and 4 bases from J, with 7 bases between. The CDR3 runs to 11 residues. CDR3 nucleotide sequence: TGTGCCAGCAGACAGTTTTACGAGCAGTACTTC. It specifies CASRQFYEQYF. The whole variable domain, filled in from reference TRBV2 and TRBJ2-7, reads EPEVTQTPSHQVTQMGQEVILRCVPISNHLYFYWYRQILGQKVEFLVSFYNNEISEKSEIFDDQFSVERPDGSNFTLKIRSTKLEDSAMYFCASRQFYEQYFGPGTRLTVT.

The chain employs TRBV11-2 and TRBJ2-2; D remains ambiguous. CDR3 length equals 15 residues. V dropped 1 base and J dropped 7 bases, with 13 bases sitting between them. In germline, CDR1 is SGHAT, CDR2 FQNNGV. The CDR3 sequence: CASSLVTYSVGELFF. The CDR3 DNA reads as TGTGCCAGCAGCTTAGTGACCTACAGCGTCGGGGAGCTGTTTTTT.

This clonotype has just a few counts. The genes are TRBV25-1 and TRBJ2-4, with D unresolved. Germline V gene sequence: CDR1 MGHDK, CDR2 SYGVNS. The CDR3 totals 14 residues. Trimming cost V 6 bases and J 1 base, with 10 bases left between them. The CDR3 protein is CASRPVGAKNIQYF. Written as DNA, the CDR3 is TGTGCCAGCAGGCCTGTGGGGGCCAAAAACATTCAGTACTTC.

J is TRBJ1-5 and V is TRBV16; no clear D gene. The V and J ends lost 1 base and 11 bases respectively, with 18 bases between them. Germline assignment: CDR1 KGHSY and CDR2 FQNENV. CDR3 length: 15 amino acids. The CDR3 spells CASSQLGKDALAQHF. In nucleotides, the CDR3 is TGTGCCAGCAGCCAATTGGGTAAGGATGCGCTTGCCCAGCATTTT.

This CDR3 is CASSLEPSGLLSSYNEQFF. Here the CDR3 DNA reads TGTGCCAGCAGCTTAGAACCCAGTGGGCTCCTGAGCTCCTACAATGAGCAGTTCTTC. The J gene is TRBJ2-1, the V gene TRBV7-6; D is ambiguous. V gave up 1 base and J gave up 0 bases, with 19 bases separating them. Looked up from germline, CDR1 is SGHVS and CDR2 is FNYEAQ. CDR3 length: 19 amino acids.

V gene TRBV28 combines with J gene TRBJ2-7; no reliable D call. Germline CDR1 reads MDHEN; CDR2 reads SYDVKM. The CDR3 loop spans 13 amino acids. V was pared by 5 bases and J by 3 bases, with 11 bases between. The CDR3 sequence: CASSRSSLYEQYF. Written as DNA, the CDR3 is TGTGCCAGCAGTCGATCCTCCCTCTACGAGCAGTACTTC.

The chain is built from TRBV12-3 or TRBV12-4 and TRBJ2-1; D gene uncertain. This CDR3 comprises 12 residues. V was pared by 8 bases and J by 7 bases, with 12 bases between. CDR3 coding DNA: TGTGCCAGCGCCATCGCCCAGAATGAGCAGTTCTTC. Encoded protein: CASAIAQNEQFF.

In this sample, this clonotype turned up a few times. The rearrangement uses TRBV12-3 or TRBV12-4 and TRBJ1-4, with D possibly matching TRBD1 (5 bases). V gave up 6 bases and J gave up 0 bases, with 11 bases separating them. This CDR3 comprises 15 residues. For the CDR3, the DNA is TGTGCCAGCAGGGACATGTCTGCAACTAATGAAAAACTGTTTTTT. Amino acid sequence: CASRDMSATNEKLFF.

Concerning this clonotype: This could be a read error, since a much larger clone is one nucleotide away. The gene calls are TRBV12-3 or TRBV12-4 and TRBJ2-4, with a possible D match to TRBD2 (6 bases). The J call may not be correct, given that the DNA end is closer to TRBJ2-7. The CDR3 is 13 residues long. The CDR3 is CASGPIGGYEQYF. The CDR3 DNA sequence: TGTGCCAGCGGTCCGATCGGGGGCTACGAGCAGTACTTC.

A few counts support this clonotype. The gene calls are TRBV5-1 and TRBJ1-1; 7 bases line up with TRBD1. V lost 4 bases and J lost 3; bases outside the gene matches: 6. The CDR3 consists of 14 residues. Germline values: CDR1 SGHRS, CDR2 YFSETQ. CDR3 loop: CASSPNRGHTEAFF. In nucleotides, the CDR3 is TGCGCCAGCAGCCCAAACAGGGGCCACACTGAAGCTTTCTTT.